These 29 T cell receptor beta chains share one sample of origin, sequenced in a study of spatial heterogeneity in lung cancer. TCRdb reprocessed the 5' RACE reads via MiXCR and lists one record per CDR3 protein. The data hold about 36,000 distinct CDR3 sequences, with 5.2% observed a single time. The time point was: sample taken at primary tumor resection. Sequencing of whole RNA from tumor, nontumor lung or frozen PBMC involved no sorting. Specimen: PBMCs, collected at surgery. These receptors were collected from a female donor with early-stage non-small cell lung cancer.

The sample holds many counts of this clonotype. The chain is built from TRBV12-3 or TRBV12-4 and TRBJ2-5; tentatively, D is TRBD2 (5 bases). CDR3 length: 13 amino acids. The V and J ends lost 7 bases and 5 bases respectively, with 14 bases between them. The CDR3 is CASNGILGETQYF. CDR3 DNA: TGTGCCAGCAACGGGATCCTGGGGGAGACCCAGTACTTC.

The chain couples TRBV3-1 to TRBJ1-1; D remains ambiguous. The CDR3 runs 15 residues. Per germline, CDR1 LGHDT and CDR2 YNNKEL (reference sequence). V was trimmed by 6 bases and J by 1 base, leaving 15 bases between them. CDR3 residues: CASSSSPRPNTEAFF. In DNA form, the CDR3 reads TGTGCCAGCAGTTCTTCACCTAGGCCGAACACTGAAGCTTTCTTT.

This clonotype has ten or more counts. The CDR3 here is CASSQDLLGTSTDTQYF. The CDR3 bases are TGCGCCAGCAGCCAAGATCTGTTGGGGACTAGCACAGATACGCAGTATTTT. This sequence joins TRBV4-3 and TRBJ2-3; possibly TRBD2 for D (6 bases). The V end lost 0 bases, the J end lost 0 bases, and 13 bases lay between the germline ends. CDR1 and CDR2 from the germline V gene are LGHNA and YSLEER. This CDR3 contains 17 residues.

This clonotype was seen a handful of times. This chain uses TRBV11-2 with TRBJ1-2; the D gene is possibly TRBD1 (5 bases). Trimming left V 5 bases short and J 7 bases short, with 14 bases between. Germline CDR1 is SGHAT and CDR2 is FQNNGV. This CDR3 is built from 13 residues. CDR3 amino acids: CASSLLYGTGYTF. The CDR3 DNA follows: TGTGCCAGCAGCCTCCTGTATGGGACTGGCTACACCTTC. Using reference TRBV11-2 and TRBJ1-2 for the parts outside the CDR3, the full variable domain is EAGVAQSPRYKIIEKRQSVAFWCNPISGHATLYWYQQILGQGPKLLIQFQNNGVVDDSQLPKDRFSAERLKGVDSTLKIQPAKLEDSAVYLCASSLLYGTGYTFGSGTRLTVV.

This clonotype showed up many times. The chain couples TRBV10-3 to TRBJ2-1; D unclear. The CDR3 spans 12 residues. Germline assignment: CDR1 ENHRY and CDR2 SYGVKD. Trimming shortened V by 5 bases and J by 5 bases, and 7 bases separated the two germline ends. The CDR3: CAISRRDNEQFF. CDR3 sequence (DNA): TGTGCCATCAGTCGGAGAGACAATGAGCAGTTCTTC.

The table lists this clonotype with many counts. The chain carries TRBV5-4 and TRBJ2-3, with 10 positions matching TRBD2. This CDR3 region has 16 residues. Germline CDR1 reads SGHNT; CDR2 reads YYREEE (reference sequence). The junction had 9 bases not matched to a gene; V was cut back by 4 bases and J by 4 bases. The DNA for the CDR3 is TGTGCCAGCAGCCGGGGGGCTAGCGGGAGCGCAGATACGCAGTATTTT. Encoded protein: CASSRGASGSADTQYF.

The chain recombines TRBV6-5 with TRBJ2-7; D remains unclear. This CDR3 contains 13 residues. CDR1 and CDR2 from the germline V gene are MNHEY and SVGAGI. The germline V and J ends were trimmed by 10 bases and 0 bases, with 13 bases remaining between them. The CDR3 DNA sequence: TGTGCCACCAAGCCCGGGCTCTCCTACGAGCAGTACTTC. It translates to CATKPGLSYEQYF.

Comments on this clonotype: The junction departs from the called germline gene at one end, perhaps through a read error. The J gene is TRBJ1-1, the V gene TRBV6-5, with a tentative D call TRBD1 (6 bases). The CDR3 has 13 residues. The V gene's germline CDR1 is MNHEY and CDR2 SVGAGI. CDR3 in DNA: TGCGCCAGCAGCAGGACAGTGAACACTGAAGTTTTCTTT. Protein sequence: CASSRTVNTEVFF.

This clonotype occurred many times. This chain connects TRBV25-1 to TRBJ1-5; D remains unclear. The CDR3 runs to 14 residues. From germline, CDR1 is MGHDK and CDR2 SYGVNS. With 2 bases removed from V and 7 bases from J, the gap between germline ends came to 12 bases. As DNA, the CDR3 is TGTGCCAGCAGTGAAGGAGGTGGGGAGCAGCCCCAGCATTTT. Amino acid sequence: CASSEGGGEQPQHF.

This clonotype was counted between two and nine times. The chain's CDR3 is CASTQGEGLEQFF. CDR3 nucleotide sequence: TGTGCCAGCACACAAGGCGAGGGCCTTGAGCAGTTCTTC. The chain joins TRBV28 to TRBJ2-1, with a weak D call TRBD2 (5 bases). Germline V gene lookup returns CDR1 MDHEN and CDR2 SYDVKM. The CDR3 is 13 amino acids. Trimming stripped 7 bases from V and 9 bases from J, with 16 bases between. Together with reference TRBV28 and TRBJ2-1, the CDR3 gives the full variable domain: DVKVTQSSRYLVKRTGEKVFLECVQDMDHENMFWYRQDPGLGLRLIYFSYDVKMKEKGDIPEGYSVSREKKERFSLILESASTNQTSMYLCASTQGEGLEQFFGPGTRLTVL.

This clonotype was found many times. The gene calls are TRBV7-2 and TRBJ2-7; 7 bases agree with TRBD2. Losses at the gene ends were 1 base for V and 4 bases for J; bases not matched to a gene: 4. The length of the CDR3 is 14 residues. From germline, CDR1 is SGHTA and CDR2 FQGNSA. The CDR3 reads CASSLGAGPYEQYF. CDR3 DNA sequence: TGTGCCAGCAGCTTAGGAGCGGGACCTTACGAGCAGTACTTC.

In its sample, this clonotype was seen many times. The chain carries TRBV11-2 and TRBJ1-1; the match to TRBD1 covers 7 bases. Losses at the gene ends were 0 bases for V and 1 base for J; bases not matched to a gene: 11. There are 18 residues in the CDR3. Germline CDR1 and CDR2: SGHAT and FQNNGV. The CDR3, as DNA: TGTGCCAGCAGCTTAGACCCCCCGACAGGGTCAGAGAACACTGAAGCTTTCTTT. Translation gives CASSLDPPTGSENTEAFF.

This clonotype showed up many times. The chain joins TRBV20-1 to TRBJ2-3, with TRBD2 matching over 10 bases. V shed 3 bases, J shed 14 bases, and the junction held 8 bases outside the gene matches. CDR1 is DFQATT, CDR2 SNEGSKA, per germline (reference sequence). The CDR3 has 12 amino acids. CDR3 in amino acids: CSASPGLAGVYF. CDR3 bases: TGCAGTGCTAGTCCTGGCCTAGCGGGAGTGTATTTT.

The V gene is TRBV6-2 or TRBV6-3, the J gene TRBJ1-1; D uncertain. CDR1 is MNHEY and CDR2 is SVGEGT in the germline V gene. This CDR3 spans 13 amino acids. Trimming cost V 6 bases and J 6 bases, with 14 bases left between them. This CDR3 is CASRGGFGAEAFF. Here the CDR3 DNA reads TGTGCCAGCAGGGGAGGATTTGGCGCTGAAGCTTTCTTT.

This clonotype was recorded a few times. V is TRBV6-1 and J is TRBJ2-7, with 10 bases fitting TRBD2. CDR3 length: 15 amino acids. With V trimmed by 9 bases and J by 2 bases, 10 bases remained unmatched. Germline loops: CDR1 MNHNS, CDR2 SASEGT. The CDR3 reads CASKSGLAGAYEQYF. For the CDR3, the DNA is TGTGCCAGTAAGAGTGGGCTAGCGGGAGCCTACGAGCAGTACTTC.

Ten or more counts support this clonotype. V and J are TRBV6-6 and TRBJ2-2; 14 bases are shared with TRBD2. J lost 5 bases, V lost 8 bases, and 7 bases had no gene match. The CDR3 has 16 amino acids. Germline V gene data show CDR1 as MNHNY and CDR2 as SVGAGI (reference sequence). CDR3 loop: CASWQGLAGVTGELFF. CDR3 nucleotide sequence: TGTGCCAGCTGGCAGGGACTAGCGGGAGTGACCGGGGAGCTGTTTTTT.

This clonotype has a count of ten or more. The chain combines TRBV6-6 with TRBJ2-1, with D perhaps being TRBD1 or TRBD2 (5 bases each). V lost 2 bases, J lost 10 bases, and 9 bases lay in between. This CDR3 is built from 12 residues. Germline-derived CDR1 and CDR2 are MNHNY and SVGAGI (reference sequence). CDR3 amino acids: CASSYLGTEQFF. Written as DNA, the CDR3 is TGTGCCAGCAGTTACCTAGGGACGGAGCAGTTCTTC.

In this sample, this clonotype turned up many times. The J gene is TRBJ2-3, the V gene TRBV5-1; D may correspond to TRBD1 or TRBD2 (5 bases each). The V gene lost 0 bases and the J gene lost 0 bases, with 5 bases spanning the gap. The CDR3 is 14 residues long. Germline V lookup: CDR1 SGHRS, CDR2 YFSETQ. CDR3 amino acids: CASSLGDSTDTQYF. CDR3 DNA: TGCGCCAGCAGCTTGGGGGACAGCACAGATACGCAGTATTTT.

This clonotype was seen ten or more times. The chain joins TRBV7-2 to TRBJ2-3; D not resolved. This CDR3 has 12 residues. In germline, CDR1 is SGHTA, CDR2 FQGNSA. Trimming pared 4 bases from V and 2 bases from J, leaving 4 bases between. In nucleotides, the CDR3 is TGTGCCAGCAGCTATGCCACAGATACGCAGTATTTT. This translates into CASSYATDTQYF.

V is TRBV9 and J is TRBJ1-5; no definite D call. The CDR3 extends over 14 amino acids. Deletions cut 0 bases from V and 10 bases from J, with 14 bases between. Per the germline V gene, CDR1 is SGDLS and CDR2 is YYNGEE. The CDR3 protein is CASSVGTADGPQHF. CDR3 coding DNA: TGTGCCAGCAGCGTAGGTACGGCCGACGGACCCCAGCATTTT. Full variable domain (remainder filled in from reference TRBV9 and TRBJ1-5): DSGVTQTPKHLITATGQRVTLRCSPRSGDLSVYWYQQSLDQGLQFLIQYYNGEERAKGNILERFSAQQFPDLHSELNLSSLELGDSALYFCASSVGTADGPQHFGDGTRLSIL.

The table lists this clonotype with many counts. V gene TRBV5-1 combines with J gene TRBJ1-1; 8 bases fit TRBD1. Germline-derived CDR1 and CDR2 are SGHRS and YFSETQ. V was clipped by 3 bases and J by 4 bases; unmatched bases: 8. This CDR3 is 15 amino acids long. CDR3 bases: TGCGCCAGCAGCTACCAGGGGGCAGGAGGCACTGAAGCTTTCTTT. Amino acid sequence: CASSYQGAGGTEAFF.

The V and J genes are TRBV20-1 and TRBJ2-7; 7 nucleotides align to TRBD2. This CDR3 is 14 amino acids long. V lost 4 bases, J lost 4 bases, and 10 bases stayed unmatched. CDR1 DFQATT and CDR2 SNEGSKA come from the germline V gene (reference sequence). The CDR3, as DNA: TGCAGTGCTACAAACCCCGGGAGGACTTACGAGCAGTACTTC. Its translation: CSATNPGRTYEQYF.

This clonotype was seen many times. V gene TRBV24-1 combines with J gene TRBJ2-5; the D gene is possibly TRBD1 (6 bases). Germline V gene sequence: CDR1 KGHDR, CDR2 SFDVKD. Trimming shortened V by 4 bases and J by 4 bases, and 6 bases separated the two germline ends. CDR3 length: 12 amino acids. CDR3 amino acids: CATSDRGETQYF. Here the CDR3 DNA reads TGTGCCACCAGTGACAGGGGAGAGACCCAGTACTTC.

This clonotype was detected many times. The chain links TRBV29-1 to TRBJ2-1; the D is unclear. Trimming cost V 8 bases and J 6 bases, with 17 bases left between them. This CDR3 spans 13 amino acids. In germline, CDR1 is SQVTM, CDR2 ANQGSEA. CDR3 region: CSSRTREANEQFF. Here the CDR3 DNA reads TGCAGCTCCCGCACCCGAGAGGCCAATGAGCAGTTCTTC.

This clonotype has at least ten counts. The rearrangement uses TRBV5-1 and TRBJ1-5; D is ambiguous. Germline CDR1 and CDR2: SGHRS and YFSETQ. Deletions cut 4 bases from V and 4 bases from J, with 9 bases between. CDR3 length: 13 amino acids. CDR3 in DNA: TGCGCCAGCAGCCAGGTGGGGAATCAGCCCCAGCATTTT. It codes for CASSQVGNQPQHF. The full variable domain, with the rest looked up from reference TRBV5-1 and TRBJ1-5, is KAGVTQTPRYLIKTRGQQVTLSCSPISGHRSVSWYQQTPGQGLQFLFEYFSETQRNKGNFPGRFSGRQFSNSRSEMNVSTLELGDSALYLCASSQVGNQPQHFGDGTRLSIL.

The chain employs TRBV5-6 and TRBJ1-4; the D gene is possibly TRBD1 (5 bases). V lost 1 base, J lost 8 bases, and 18 bases lay in between. Germline V CDR1 and CDR2: SGHDT, YYEEEE. This CDR3 has 16 amino acids. CDR3 in DNA: TGTGCCAGCAGCTTGTGGCCCCTGACAGCCGGAGAAAAACTGTTTTTT. It translates to CASSLWPLTAGEKLFF. Looking up the rest from reference TRBV5-6 and TRBJ1-4 gives the full variable domain: DAGVTQSPTHLIKTRGQQVTLRCSPKSGHDTVSWYQQALGQGPQFIFQYYEEEERQRGNFPDRFSGHQFPNYSSELNVNALLLGDSALYLCASSLWPLTAGEKLFFGSGTQLSVL.

In this sample, this clonotype turned up many times. J is TRBJ2-7 and V is TRBV20-1, with TRBD2 matching 10 bases. CDR1 DFQATT and CDR2 SNEGSKA come from the germline V gene (reference sequence). The V and J ends lost 1 base and 0 bases, in that order; junction bases with no gene match: 12. This CDR3 is built from 18 residues. Written as DNA, the CDR3 is TGCAGTGCTAGAGTTTCCCCGGGACTAGCGAGAGTCTCCTACGAGCAGTACTTC. Its protein product is CSARVSPGLARVSYEQYF.

This clonotype was counted many times. The chain is built from TRBV5-1 and TRBJ1-5, with 10 nucleotides matching TRBD1. The CDR3 length is 15 residues. The germline V gene encodes CDR1 SGHRS and CDR2 YFSETQ. With V trimmed by 4 bases and J by 5 bases, 6 bases remained unmatched. The CDR3 DNA is TGCGCCAGCAGCCCAGGGACAGGGGCGGATCAGCCCCAGCATTTT. This translates into CASSPGTGADQPQHF.

This clonotype was seen only a few times. The V and J genes are TRBV6-5 and TRBJ2-5; 9 bases are shared with TRBD1. From germline, CDR1 is MNHEY and CDR2 SVGAGI. CDR3 length equals 16 residues. V trimming: 0 bases; J trimming: 4 bases; junction bases outside the gene matches: 6. The DNA for the CDR3 is TGTGCCAGCAGTTACTCGACAGGGGGGTCCGGAGAGACCCAGTACTTC. This sequence encodes CASSYSTGGSGETQYF.